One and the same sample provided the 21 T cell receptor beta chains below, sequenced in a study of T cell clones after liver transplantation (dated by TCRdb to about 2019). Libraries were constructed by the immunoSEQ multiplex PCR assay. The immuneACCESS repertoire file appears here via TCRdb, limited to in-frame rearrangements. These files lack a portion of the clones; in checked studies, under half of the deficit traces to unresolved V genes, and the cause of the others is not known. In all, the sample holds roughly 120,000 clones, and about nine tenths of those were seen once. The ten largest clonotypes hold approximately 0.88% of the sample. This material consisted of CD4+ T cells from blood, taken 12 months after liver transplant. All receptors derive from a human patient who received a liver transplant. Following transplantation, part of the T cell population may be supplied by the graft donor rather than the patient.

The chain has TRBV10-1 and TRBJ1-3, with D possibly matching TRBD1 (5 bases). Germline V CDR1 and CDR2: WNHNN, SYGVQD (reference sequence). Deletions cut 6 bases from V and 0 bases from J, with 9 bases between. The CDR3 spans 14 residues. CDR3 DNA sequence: TGCGCCAGCAGCCAGGGAAACTCTGGAAACACCATATATTTT. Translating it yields CASSQGNSGNTIYF.

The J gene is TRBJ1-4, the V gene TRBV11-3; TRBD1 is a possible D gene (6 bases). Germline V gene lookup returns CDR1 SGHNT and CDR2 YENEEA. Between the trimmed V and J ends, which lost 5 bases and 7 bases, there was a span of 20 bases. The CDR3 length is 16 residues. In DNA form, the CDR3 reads TGTGCCAGCAGCCCCCCGATGCAGGGGAGATTTGAAAAACTGTTTTTT. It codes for CASSPPMQGRFEKLFF.

The CDR3 loop is CASSLGDAYEQYF. The CDR3 DNA follows: TGTGCCAGCAGCTTAGGGGACGCCTACGAGCAGTACTTC. The chain has TRBV7-3 and TRBJ2-7, with D perhaps assigned TRBD1 or TRBD2 (5 bases each). The CDR3 is 13 amino acids. The V and J ends lost 2 bases and 2 bases respectively, with 7 bases between them. The germline V gene has CDR1 SGHTA and CDR2 FQGTGA.

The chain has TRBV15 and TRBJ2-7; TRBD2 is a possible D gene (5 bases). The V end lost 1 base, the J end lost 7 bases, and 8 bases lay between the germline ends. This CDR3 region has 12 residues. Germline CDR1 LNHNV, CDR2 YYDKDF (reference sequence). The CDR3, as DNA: TGTGCCACCAGCAGAGTAGGCGGGGAGCAGTACTTC. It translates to CATSRVGGEQYF.

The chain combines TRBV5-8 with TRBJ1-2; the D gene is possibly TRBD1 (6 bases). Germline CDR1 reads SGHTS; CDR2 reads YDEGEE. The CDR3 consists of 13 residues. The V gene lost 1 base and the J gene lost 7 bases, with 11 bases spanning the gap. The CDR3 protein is CASSLSGGGGYTF. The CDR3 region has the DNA TGTGCCAGCAGCTTGAGTGGGGGCGGTGGCTACACCTTC.

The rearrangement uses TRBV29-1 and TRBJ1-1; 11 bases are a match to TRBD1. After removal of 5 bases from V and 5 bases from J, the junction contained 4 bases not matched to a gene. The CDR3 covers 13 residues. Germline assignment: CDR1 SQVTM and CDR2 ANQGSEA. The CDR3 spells CSVSDRGHTEAFF. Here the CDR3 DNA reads TGCAGCGTTTCGGACAGGGGGCATACTGAAGCTTTCTTT.

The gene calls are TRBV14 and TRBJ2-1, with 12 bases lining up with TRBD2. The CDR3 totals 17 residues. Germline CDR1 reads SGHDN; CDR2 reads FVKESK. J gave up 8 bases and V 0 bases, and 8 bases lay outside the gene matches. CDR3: CASSQDLPLAGGHEQFF. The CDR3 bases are TGTGCCAGCAGCCAAGATCTCCCCCTAGCGGGAGGGCATGAGCAGTTCTTC.

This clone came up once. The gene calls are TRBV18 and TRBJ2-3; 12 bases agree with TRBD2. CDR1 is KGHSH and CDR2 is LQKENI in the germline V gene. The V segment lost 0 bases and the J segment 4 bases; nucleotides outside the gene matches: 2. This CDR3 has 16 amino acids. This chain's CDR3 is CASSPPGTSGPDTQYF. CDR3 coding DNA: TGTGCCAGCTCACCACCGGGGACTAGCGGGCCAGATACGCAGTATTTT.

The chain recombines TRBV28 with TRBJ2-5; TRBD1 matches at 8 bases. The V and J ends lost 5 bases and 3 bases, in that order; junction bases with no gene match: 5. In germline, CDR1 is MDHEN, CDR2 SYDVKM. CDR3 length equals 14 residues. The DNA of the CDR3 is TGTGCCAGCAGTCAGACAGGGGTTAAAGAGACCCAGTACTTC. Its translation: CASSQTGVKETQYF.

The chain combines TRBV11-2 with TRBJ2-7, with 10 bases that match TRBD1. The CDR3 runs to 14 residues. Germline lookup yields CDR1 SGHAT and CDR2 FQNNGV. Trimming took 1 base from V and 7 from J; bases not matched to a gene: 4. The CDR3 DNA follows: TGTGCCAGCAGCTTAGGACAGGGGGCTTGGGAGCAGTACTTC. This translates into CASSLGQGAWEQYF.

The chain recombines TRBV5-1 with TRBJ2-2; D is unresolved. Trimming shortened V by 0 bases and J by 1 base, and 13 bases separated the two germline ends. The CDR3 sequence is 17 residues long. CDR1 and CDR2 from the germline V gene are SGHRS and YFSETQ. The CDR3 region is CASSLGRSLRNTGELFF. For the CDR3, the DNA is TGCGCCAGCAGCTTGGGTCGATCCCTCCGGAACACCGGGGAGCTGTTTTTT.

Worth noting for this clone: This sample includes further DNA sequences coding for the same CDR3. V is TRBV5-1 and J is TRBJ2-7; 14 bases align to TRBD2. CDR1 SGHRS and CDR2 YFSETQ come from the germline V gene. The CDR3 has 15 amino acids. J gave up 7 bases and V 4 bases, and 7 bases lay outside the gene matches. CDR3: CASSLTSGRAGEQYF. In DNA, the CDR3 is TGCGCCAGCAGCCTGACTAGCGGGAGGGCCGGGGAGCAGTACTTC. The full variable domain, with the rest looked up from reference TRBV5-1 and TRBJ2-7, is KAGVTQTPRYLIKTRGQQVTLSCSPISGHRSVSWYQQTPGQGLQFLFEYFSETQRNKGNFPGRFSGRQFSNSRSEMNVSTLELGDSALYLCASSLTSGRAGEQYFGPGTRLTVT.

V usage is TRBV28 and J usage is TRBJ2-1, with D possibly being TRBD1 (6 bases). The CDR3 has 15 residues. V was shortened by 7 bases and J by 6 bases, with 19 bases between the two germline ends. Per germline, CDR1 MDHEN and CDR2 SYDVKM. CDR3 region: CASNPNRAEFNEQFF. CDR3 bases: TGTGCCAGCAATCCCAACAGGGCGGAATTCAATGAGCAGTTCTTC.

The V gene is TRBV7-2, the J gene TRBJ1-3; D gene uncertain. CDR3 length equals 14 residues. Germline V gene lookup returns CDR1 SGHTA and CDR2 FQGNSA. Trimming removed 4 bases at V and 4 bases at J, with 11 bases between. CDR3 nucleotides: TGTGCCAGCAGCTCCGCTCTCGGCGGAAACACCATATATTTT. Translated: CASSSALGGNTIYF.

The CDR3 loop reads CASSSQRPYEQYF. The CDR3 bases are TGTGCCAGTAGTAGCCAGAGGCCCTACGAGCAGTACTTC. The chain has TRBV19 and TRBJ2-7; no definite D call. V shed 4 bases and J shed 2 bases, with 9 bases lying between them. The CDR3 sequence is 13 residues long. Germline CDR1 and CDR2: LNHDA and SQIVND (reference sequence).

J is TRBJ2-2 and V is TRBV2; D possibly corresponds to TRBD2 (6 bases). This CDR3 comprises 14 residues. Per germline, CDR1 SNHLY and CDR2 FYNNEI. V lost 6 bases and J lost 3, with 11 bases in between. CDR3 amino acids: CASSKLADTGELFF. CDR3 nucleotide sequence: TGTGCCAGCAGCAAACTAGCTGACACCGGGGAGCTGTTTTTT.

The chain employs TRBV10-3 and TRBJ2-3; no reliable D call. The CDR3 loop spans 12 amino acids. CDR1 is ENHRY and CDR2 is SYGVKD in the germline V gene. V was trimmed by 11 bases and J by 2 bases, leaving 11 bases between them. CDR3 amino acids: CASMGYTDTQYF. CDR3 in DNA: TGTGCCTCCATGGGGTACACAGATACGCAGTATTTT.

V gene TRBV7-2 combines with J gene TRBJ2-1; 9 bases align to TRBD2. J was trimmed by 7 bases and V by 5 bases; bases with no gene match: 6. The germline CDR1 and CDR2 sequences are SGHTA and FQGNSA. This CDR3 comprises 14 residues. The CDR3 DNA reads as TGTGCCAGCAGCGGGCTAGCGGGATATAATGAGCAGTTCTTC. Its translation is CASSGLAGYNEQFF. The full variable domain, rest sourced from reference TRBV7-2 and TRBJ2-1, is GAGVSQSPSNKVTEKGKDVELRCDPISGHTALYWYRQSLGQGLEFLIYFQGNSAPDKSGLPSDRFSAERTGGSVSTLTIQRTQQEDSAVYLCASSGLAGYNEQFFGPGTRLTVL.

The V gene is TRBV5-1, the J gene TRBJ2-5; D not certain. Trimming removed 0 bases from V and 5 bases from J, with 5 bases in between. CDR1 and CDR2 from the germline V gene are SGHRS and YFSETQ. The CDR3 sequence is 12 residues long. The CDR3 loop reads CASSLESETQYF. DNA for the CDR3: TGCGCCAGCAGCTTGGAGTCGGAGACCCAGTACTTC.

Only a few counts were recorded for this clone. The CDR3 DNA reads TGTGCCAGCAGTCCCAGGGGGACAGGGCCAGTATACGAGCAGTACTTC. It codes for CASSPRGTGPVYEQYF. The rearrangement joins TRBV27 to TRBJ2-7; 9 nucleotides align to TRBD1. The V gene's germline CDR1 is MNHEY and CDR2 SMNVEV (reference sequence). The trim removed 5 bases at V and 4 bases at J, leaving 12 bases unmatched. The CDR3 has 16 amino acids.

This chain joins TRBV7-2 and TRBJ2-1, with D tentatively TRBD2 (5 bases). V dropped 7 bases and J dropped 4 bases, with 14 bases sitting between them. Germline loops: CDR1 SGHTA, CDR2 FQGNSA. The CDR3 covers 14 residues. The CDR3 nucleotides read TGTGCCAGCACCTTGAGCGGAGTTTACAATGAGCAGTTCTTC. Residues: CASTLSGVYNEQFF.